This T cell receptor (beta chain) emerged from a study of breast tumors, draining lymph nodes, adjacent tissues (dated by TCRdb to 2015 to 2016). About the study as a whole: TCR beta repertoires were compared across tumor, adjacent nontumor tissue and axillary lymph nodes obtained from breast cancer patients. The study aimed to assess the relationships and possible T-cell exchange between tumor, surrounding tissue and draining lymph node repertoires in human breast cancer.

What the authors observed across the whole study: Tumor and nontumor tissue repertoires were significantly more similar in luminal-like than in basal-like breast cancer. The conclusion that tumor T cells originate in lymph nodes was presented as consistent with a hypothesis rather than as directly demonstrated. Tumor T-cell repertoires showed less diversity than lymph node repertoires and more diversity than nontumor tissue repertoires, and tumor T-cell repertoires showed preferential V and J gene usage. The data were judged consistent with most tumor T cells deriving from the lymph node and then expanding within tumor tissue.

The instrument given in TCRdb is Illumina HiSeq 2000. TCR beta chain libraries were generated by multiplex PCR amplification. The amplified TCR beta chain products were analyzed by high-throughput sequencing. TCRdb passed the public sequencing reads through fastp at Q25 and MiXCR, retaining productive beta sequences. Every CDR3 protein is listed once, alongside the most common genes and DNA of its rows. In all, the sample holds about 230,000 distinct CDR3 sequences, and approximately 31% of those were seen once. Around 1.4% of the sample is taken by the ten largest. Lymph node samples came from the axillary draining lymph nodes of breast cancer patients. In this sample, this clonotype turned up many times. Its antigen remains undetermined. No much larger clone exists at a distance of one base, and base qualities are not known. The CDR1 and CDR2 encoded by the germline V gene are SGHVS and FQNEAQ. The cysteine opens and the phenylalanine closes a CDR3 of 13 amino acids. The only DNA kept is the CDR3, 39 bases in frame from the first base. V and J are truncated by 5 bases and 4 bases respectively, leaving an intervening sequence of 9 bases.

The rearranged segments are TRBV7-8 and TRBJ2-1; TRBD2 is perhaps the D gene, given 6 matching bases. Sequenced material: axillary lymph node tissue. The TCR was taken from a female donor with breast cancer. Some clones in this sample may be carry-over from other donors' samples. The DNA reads TGTGCCAGCAGCCTGGGACTGTACAATGAGCAGTTCTTC. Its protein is CASSLGLYNEQFF.